This TCR beta chain is drawn from a study of neurological immune-mediated disorders. Points from the study as a whole: HTLV-1-associated myelopathy ranked highest for TCR clonal expansion and multiple sclerosis lowest, beneath healthy controls.

The authors produced cDNA by 5'RACE using 10-nucleotide random UMIs. TCRdb re-analysed the 5' RACE reads in MiXCR, keeping a single row per CDR3 protein. Here the sample spans roughly 57,000 distinct CDR3 sequences, 7.5% to 9.5% being singletons. Noted time point: longitudinal time-point 3. This clonotype has at least ten counts. What it binds is not known. The sequencing input was PBMCs. The clonotype originates from a woman in her 40s in good health.

CDR3 protein: CATLDRGPRYGYTF. The DNA for the CDR3 is TGTGCCACCCTTGACAGGGGGCCGCGCTATGGCTACACCTTC. The rearrangement links TRBV6-2 or TRBV6-3 to TRBJ1-2; TRBD1 matches at 10 bases. J was trimmed by 4 bases and V by 10 bases; bases with no gene match: 9. The CDR3 runs 14 residues. The V gene's germline CDR1 is MNHEY and CDR2 SVGEGT.